The 21 T cell receptor beta chains below all came from one sample that was sequenced in a study of T cell repertoires in ileal Crohn's disease. The repertoire was sequenced with immunoSEQ multiplex PCR; TCRdb's copy has only in-frame clones and lacks some. The table includes around 15,000 clones, roughly nine tenths detected once. Source material: ileal tissue. These receptors were collected from an adult with Crohn's disease.

The chain carries TRBV29-1 and TRBJ1-2; maybe TRBD1 (5 bases). The germline gives CDR1 SQVTM, CDR2 ANQGSEA. The CDR3 has 13 residues. Between the trimmed V and J ends, which lost 3 bases and 7 bases, there was a span of 15 bases. This chain's CDR3 is CSVDGGDQAGYTF. The CDR3 region has the DNA TGCAGCGTTGACGGGGGGGATCAAGCTGGCTACACCTTC.

This chain links TRBV5-5 with TRBJ2-1; 13 bases align to TRBD2. This CDR3 contains 14 residues. Germline trimming cut 5 bases from V and 5 bases from J; bases unmatched to any gene: 1. Per germline, CDR1 SGHKS and CDR2 YYEKEE (reference sequence). CDR3 DNA sequence: TGTGCCAGCAGGGGACTAGCGGGACACAATGAGCAGTTCTTC. Translating it yields CASRGLAGHNEQFF.

The J gene is TRBJ1-1, the V gene TRBV16; 7 positions match TRBD1. The V gene end was trimmed by 3 bases and the J gene end by 3 bases; junction bases not matched to a gene: 10. The CDR3 has 16 amino acids. From germline, CDR1 is KGHSY and CDR2 FQNENV. The CDR3, as DNA: TGTGCCAGCAGCCAGAGGCCCGACAGGGCACACACTGAAGCTTTCTTT. This encodes CASSQRPDRAHTEAFF.

The V gene is TRBV5-4, the J gene TRBJ1-1; D is uncertain. The germline V and J ends were trimmed by 0 bases and 4 bases, with 4 bases remaining between them. CDR1 and CDR2 from the germline V gene are SGHNT and YYREEE (reference sequence). The CDR3 is 12 residues long. The CDR3 loop is CASSLGLTEAFF. DNA for the CDR3: TGTGCCAGCAGCTTGGGTCTCACTGAAGCTTTCTTT. The variable domain in full, completed from reference TRBV5-4 and TRBJ1-1, reads ETGVTQSPTHLIKTRGQQVTLRCSSQSGHNTVSWYQQALGQGPQFIFQYYREEENGRGNFPPRFSGLQFPNYSSELNVNALELDDSALYLCASSLGLTEAFFGQGTRLTVV.

V usage is TRBV5-1 and J usage is TRBJ2-4, with 7 bases matching TRBD1. Germline V gene sequence: CDR1 SGHRS, CDR2 YFSETQ. This CDR3 is 14 amino acids long. V lost 4 bases and J lost 6; bases outside the gene matches: 7. This CDR3 reads CASSPGQILNIQYF. As DNA, the CDR3 is TGCGCCAGCAGCCCGGGACAGATCCTAAACATTCAGTACTTC.

V and J are TRBV30 and TRBJ1-5; D gene ambiguous. The CDR3 contains 13 residues. Trimming cost V 3 bases and J 4 bases, with 10 bases left between them. The germline CDR1 and CDR2 sequences are GTSNPN and SVGIG (reference sequence). This CDR3 reads CAWSPAGNQPQHF. The CDR3, as DNA: TGTGCCTGGAGCCCAGCCGGGAATCAGCCCCAGCATTTT.

This chain links TRBV7-9 with TRBJ2-7, with TRBD1 identical over 10 bases. V gave up 6 bases and J gave up 3 bases; unmatched junction bases: 11. In germline, CDR1 is SEHNR, CDR2 FQNEAQ (reference sequence). The CDR3 is 16 residues long. CDR3 region: CASSPLGTGAIYEQYF. DNA for the CDR3: TGTGCCAGCAGTCCGTTAGGGACAGGGGCTATCTACGAGCAGTACTTC. The full variable domain, in which reference TRBV7-9 and TRBJ2-7 provide the parts outside the CDR3, is DTGVSQNPRHKITKRGQNVTFRCDPISEHNRLYWYRQTLGQGPEFLTYFQNEAQLEKSRLLSDRFSAERPKGSFSTLEIQRTEQGDSAMYLCASSPLGTGAIYEQYFGPGTRLTVT.

This sequence joins TRBV5-1 and TRBJ2-7, with 8 bases matching TRBD2. Germline values: CDR1 SGHRS, CDR2 YFSETQ. This CDR3 is built from 15 residues. V shed 4 bases, J shed 4 bases, and the junction held 10 bases outside the gene matches. The CDR3 DNA reads as TGCGCCAGCAGCCCGACGGGGGCGGGAGGTTACGAGCAGTACTTC. It is translated as CASSPTGAGGYEQYF.

This clone has just a few counts. The chain carries TRBV9 and TRBJ1-1; TRBD1 aligns across 12 bases. The germline V gene encodes CDR1 SGDLS and CDR2 YYNGEE. This CDR3 is built from 20 residues. With V trimmed by 4 bases and J by 1 base, 17 bases remained unmatched. The CDR3 sequence: CASSPRDRGRGTGANTEAFF. Written as DNA, the CDR3 is TGTGCCAGCAGCCCCCGGGACAGGGGGCGGGGGACAGGCGCGAACACTGAAGCTTTCTTT.

The CDR3 DNA sequence: TGTGCCAGCTCAACCGGGACAGGGAATGAGCAGTTCTTC. Amino acids: CASSTGTGNEQFF. This chain uses TRBV18 with TRBJ2-1; 9 bases line up with TRBD1. This CDR3 comprises 13 residues. Germline loops: CDR1 KGHSH, CDR2 LQKENI. Trimming took 5 bases from V and 7 from J; bases not matched to a gene: 3.

The rearrangement joins TRBV6-6 to TRBJ1-1; TRBD1 is a possible D gene (5 bases). The CDR3 is made up of 16 amino acids. Germline CDR1 reads MNHNY; CDR2 reads SVGAGI (reference sequence). The V end was cut by 2 bases, the J end by 4 bases, with 17 bases between. The CDR3 loop is CASSYPEAGEATEAFF. DNA for the CDR3: TGTGCCAGCAGTTACCCCGAGGCGGGGGAGGCCACTGAAGCTTTCTTT.

The V gene is TRBV30, the J gene TRBJ2-7; 7 bases line up with TRBD1. The CDR3 runs 13 residues. The junction had 3 bases not matched to a gene; V was cut back by 0 bases and J by 4 bases. Germline loops: CDR1 GTSNPN, CDR2 SVGIG (reference sequence). Here the CDR3 reads CAWSVDRAYEQYF. The CDR3 nucleotides read TGTGCCTGGAGTGTCGACAGGGCGTACGAGCAGTACTTC.

The chain has TRBV4-1 and TRBJ1-2, with D hard to call. V lost 2 bases to trimming and J lost 4 bases, with 11 bases between them. Germline V gives CDR1 MGHRA, CDR2 YSYEKL. This CDR3 is 14 amino acids long. The CDR3 loop is CASSQTESSYGYTF. The CDR3 DNA is TGCGCCAGCAGCCAAACTGAGAGTAGCTATGGCTACACCTTC.

The V and J genes are TRBV9 and TRBJ2-3; tentative D call: TRBD2 (6 bases). This CDR3 comprises 15 residues. Germline V gives CDR1 SGDLS, CDR2 YYNGEE. The V end was cut by 1 base, the J end by 0 bases, with 9 bases between. CDR3 sequence: CASSVSGTSTDTQYF. CDR3 sequence (DNA): TGTGCCAGCAGCGTATCCGGGACTAGCACAGATACGCAGTATTTT. Full variable domain (missing parts from reference TRBV9 and TRBJ2-3): DSGVTQTPKHLITATGQRVTLRCSPRSGDLSVYWYQQSLDQGLQFLIQYYNGEERAKGNILERFSAQQFPDLHSELNLSSLELGDSALYFCASSVSGTSTDTQYFGPGTRLTVL.

V is TRBV9 and J is TRBJ2-3; TRBD2 might be the D (6 bases). CDR1 is SGDLS, CDR2 YYNGEE, per germline. The CDR3 covers 16 residues. The V end lost 4 bases, the J end lost 0 bases, and 15 bases lay between the germline ends. CDR3 sequence (DNA): TGTGCCAGCAGCTGCTTAGGGGACTTTAGCACAGATACGCAGTATTTT. Amino acids: CASSCLGDFSTDTQYF.

In this sample, this clone turned up once. CDR3 DNA sequence: TGTGCCAGCAGCGTAGAGCAGACACCCAGCTCCTACGAGCAGTACTTC. Protein: CASSVEQTPSSYEQYF. The V call is TRBV9, the J call TRBJ2-7; D not resolved. Trimming shortened V by 0 bases and J by 0 bases, and 13 bases separated the two germline ends. This CDR3 has 16 residues. From germline, CDR1 is SGDLS and CDR2 YYNGEE.

The V call is TRBV30, the J call TRBJ2-7; the match to TRBD2 covers 9 bases. V lost 2 bases to trimming and J lost 2 bases; unmatched junction nucleotides: 7. Germline V gene lookup returns CDR1 GTSNPN and CDR2 SVGIG (reference sequence). The CDR3 loop spans 15 amino acids. The CDR3 loop reads CAWSRGGGDTYEQYF. CDR3 bases: TGTGCCTGGAGTCGCGGCGGGGGGGATACCTACGAGCAGTACTTC.

This clone occurred a few times. J is TRBJ2-6 and V is TRBV5-4; no clear D. From germline, CDR1 is SGHNT and CDR2 YYREEE (reference sequence). Between the trimmed V and J ends, which lost 4 bases and 0 bases, there was a span of 14 bases. The CDR3 sequence is 17 residues long. This chain's CDR3 is CASSGGMQDSGANVLTF. The CDR3 DNA is TGTGCCAGCAGCGGTGGCATGCAAGACTCTGGGGCCAACGTCCTGACTTTC.

The V gene is TRBV7-6, the J gene TRBJ2-2; 7 bases align to TRBD2. CDR1 and CDR2 from the germline V gene are SGHVS and FNYEAQ. CDR3 size: 15 residues. Trimming removed 3 bases from V and 5 bases from J; junction bases left unmatched: 6. CDR3 sequence (DNA): TGTGCCAGCAGCTTCCGGACTAGTGGGACCGGGGAGCTGTTTTTT. Translated, it gives CASSFRTSGTGELFF. The whole variable domain, filled in from reference TRBV7-6 and TRBJ2-2, reads GAGVSQSPRYKVTKRGQDVALRCDPISGHVSLYWYRQALGQGPEFLTYFNYEAQQDKSGLPNDRFSAERPEGSISTLTIQRTEQRDSAMYRCASSFRTSGTGELFFGEGSRLTVL.

The chain is built from TRBV5-6 and TRBJ1-2; D not resolved. The CDR3 has 15 amino acids. Germline V CDR1 and CDR2: SGHDT, YYEEEE. The ends were cut back, 1 base at V and 4 bases at J, with 14 bases in the middle. The CDR3 here is CASSLRPQVSYGYTF. The CDR3 region has the DNA TGTGCCAGCAGCTTGCGACCCCAGGTCTCCTATGGCTACACCTTC.

The J gene is TRBJ2-7, the V gene TRBV28; perhaps TRBD1 as D (5 bases). The length of the CDR3 is 14 residues. Germline V CDR1 and CDR2: MDHEN, SYDVKM. V lost 2 bases to trimming and J lost 2 bases, with 10 bases between them. The CDR3 region is CASSLPGFAYEQYF. In DNA, the CDR3 is TGTGCCAGCAGTTTACCAGGGTTTGCCTACGAGCAGTACTTC.